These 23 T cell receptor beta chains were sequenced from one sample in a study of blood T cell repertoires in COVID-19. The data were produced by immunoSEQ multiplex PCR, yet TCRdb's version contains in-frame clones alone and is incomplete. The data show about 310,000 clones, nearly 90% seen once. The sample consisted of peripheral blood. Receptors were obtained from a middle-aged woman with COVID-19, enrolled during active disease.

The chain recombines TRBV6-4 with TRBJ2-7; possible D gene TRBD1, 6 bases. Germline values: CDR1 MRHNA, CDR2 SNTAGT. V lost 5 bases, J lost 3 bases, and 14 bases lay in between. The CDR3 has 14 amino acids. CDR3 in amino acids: CASSPDRTSYEQYF. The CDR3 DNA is TGTGCCAGCAGTCCCGACAGGACCAGCTACGAGCAGTACTTC.

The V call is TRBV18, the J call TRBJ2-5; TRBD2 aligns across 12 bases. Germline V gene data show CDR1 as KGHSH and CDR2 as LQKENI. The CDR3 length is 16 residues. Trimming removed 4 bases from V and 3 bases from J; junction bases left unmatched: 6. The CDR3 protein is CASSRTSGNVEETQYF. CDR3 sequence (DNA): TGTGCCAGCTCACGGACTAGCGGGAATGTCGAAGAGACCCAGTACTTC.

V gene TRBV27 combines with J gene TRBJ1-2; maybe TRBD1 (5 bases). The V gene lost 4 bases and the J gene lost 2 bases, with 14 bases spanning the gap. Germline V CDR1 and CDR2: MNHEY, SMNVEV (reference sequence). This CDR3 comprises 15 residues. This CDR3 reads CASSSEWGVNYGYTF. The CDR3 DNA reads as TGTGCCAGCAGTTCCGAATGGGGCGTGAACTATGGCTACACCTTC.

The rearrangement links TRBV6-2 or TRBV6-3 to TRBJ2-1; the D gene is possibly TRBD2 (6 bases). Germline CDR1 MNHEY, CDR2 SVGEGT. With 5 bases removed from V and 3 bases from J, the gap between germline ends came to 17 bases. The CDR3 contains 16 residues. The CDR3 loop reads CASSRAGTSHYNEQFF. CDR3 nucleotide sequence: TGTGCCAGCAGTCGAGCCGGGACTTCTCACTACAATGAGCAGTTCTTC.

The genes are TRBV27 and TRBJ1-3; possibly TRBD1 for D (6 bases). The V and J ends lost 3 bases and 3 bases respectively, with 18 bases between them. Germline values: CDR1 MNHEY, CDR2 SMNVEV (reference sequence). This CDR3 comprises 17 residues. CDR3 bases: TGTGCCAGCAGTTTCAGGGGATCAGGCAGGGGTGGAAACACCATATATTTT. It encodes CASSFRGSGRGGNTIYF.

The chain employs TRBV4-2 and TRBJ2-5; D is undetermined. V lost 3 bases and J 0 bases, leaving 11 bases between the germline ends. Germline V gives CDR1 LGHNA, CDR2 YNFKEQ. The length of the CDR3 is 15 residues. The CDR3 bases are TGTGCCAGCAGCCACCGAAGCGCCGACCAAGAGACCCAGTACTTC. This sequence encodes CASSHRSADQETQYF.

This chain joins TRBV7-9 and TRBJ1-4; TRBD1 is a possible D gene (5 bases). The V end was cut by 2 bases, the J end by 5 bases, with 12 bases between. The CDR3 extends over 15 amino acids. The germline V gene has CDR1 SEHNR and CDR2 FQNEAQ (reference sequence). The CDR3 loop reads CASSLMTAENEKLFF. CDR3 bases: TGTGCCAGCAGCTTAATGACAGCCGAAAATGAAAAACTGTTTTTT.

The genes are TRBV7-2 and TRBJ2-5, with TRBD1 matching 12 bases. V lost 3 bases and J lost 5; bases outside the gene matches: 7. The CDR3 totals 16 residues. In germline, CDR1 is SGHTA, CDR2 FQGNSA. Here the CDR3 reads CASSFTGTGGLETQYF. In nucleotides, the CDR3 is TGTGCCAGCAGCTTTACCGGGACAGGGGGCCTGGAGACCCAGTACTTC.

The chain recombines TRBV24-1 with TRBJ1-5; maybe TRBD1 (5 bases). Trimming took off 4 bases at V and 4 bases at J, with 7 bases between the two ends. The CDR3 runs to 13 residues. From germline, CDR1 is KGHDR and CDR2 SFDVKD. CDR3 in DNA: TGTGCCACCAGTGAGGGACTGAATCAGCCCCAGCATTTT. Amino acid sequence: CATSEGLNQPQHF.

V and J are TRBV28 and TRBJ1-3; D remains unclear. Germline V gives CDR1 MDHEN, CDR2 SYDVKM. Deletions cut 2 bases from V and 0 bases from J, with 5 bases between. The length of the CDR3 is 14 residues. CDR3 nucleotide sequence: TGTGCCAGCAGTTTACAGGTCTCTGGAAACACCATATATTTT. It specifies CASSLQVSGNTIYF.

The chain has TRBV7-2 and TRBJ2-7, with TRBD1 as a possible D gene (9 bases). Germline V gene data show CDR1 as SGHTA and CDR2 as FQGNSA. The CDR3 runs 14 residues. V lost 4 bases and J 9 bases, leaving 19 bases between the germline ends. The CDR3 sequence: CASSSAGGQGLQYF. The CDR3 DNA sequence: TGTGCCAGCAGCTCTGCGGGAGGACAGGGGTTGCAGTACTTC. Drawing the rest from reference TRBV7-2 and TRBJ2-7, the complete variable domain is GAGVSQSPSNKVTEKGKDVELRCDPISGHTALYWYRQSLGQGLEFLIYFQGNSAPDKSGLPSDRFSAERTGGSVSTLTIQRTQQEDSAVYLCASSSAGGQGLQYFGPGTRLTVT.

This CDR3 reads CASSPRQGTYEQYF. The CDR3 region has the DNA TGTGCCAGCAGTCCCAGACAGGGAACCTACGAGCAGTACTTC. The rearrangement uses TRBV27 and TRBJ2-7; 7 bases map to TRBD1. After removal of 5 bases from V and 2 bases from J, the junction contained 6 bases not matched to a gene. This CDR3 has 14 amino acids. Germline lookup yields CDR1 MNHEY and CDR2 SMNVEV (reference sequence).

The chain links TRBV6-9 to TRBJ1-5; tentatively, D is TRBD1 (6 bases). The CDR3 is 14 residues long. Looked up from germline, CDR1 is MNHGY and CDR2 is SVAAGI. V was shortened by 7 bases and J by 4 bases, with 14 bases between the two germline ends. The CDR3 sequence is CASISDRSNQPQHF. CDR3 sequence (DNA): TGTGCCAGCATCTCGGACAGATCGAATCAGCCCCAGCATTTT.

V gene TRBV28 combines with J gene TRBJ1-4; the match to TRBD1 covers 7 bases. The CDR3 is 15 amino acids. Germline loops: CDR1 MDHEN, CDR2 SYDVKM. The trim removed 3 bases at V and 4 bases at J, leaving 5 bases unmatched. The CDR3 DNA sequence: TGTGCCAGCAGTTTCCCCGACAGGGTTAATGAAAAACTGTTTTTT. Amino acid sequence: CASSFPDRVNEKLFF.

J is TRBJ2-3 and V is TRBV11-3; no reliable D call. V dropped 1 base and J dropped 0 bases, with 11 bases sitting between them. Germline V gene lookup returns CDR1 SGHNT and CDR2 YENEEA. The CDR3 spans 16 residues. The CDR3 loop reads CASSLGLGSSTDTQYF. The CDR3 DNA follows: TGTGCCAGCAGCTTAGGTTTGGGCAGTAGCACAGATACGCAGTATTTT.

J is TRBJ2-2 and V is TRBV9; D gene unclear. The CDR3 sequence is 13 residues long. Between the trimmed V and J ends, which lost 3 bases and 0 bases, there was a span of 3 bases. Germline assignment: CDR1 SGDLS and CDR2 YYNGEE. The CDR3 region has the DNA TGTGCCAGCAGCGGGCCGAACACCGGGGAGCTGTTTTTT. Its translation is CASSGPNTGELFF.

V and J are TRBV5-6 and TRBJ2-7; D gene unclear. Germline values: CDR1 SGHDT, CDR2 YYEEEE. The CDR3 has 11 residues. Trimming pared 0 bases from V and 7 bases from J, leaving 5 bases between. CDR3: CASSLDTEQYF. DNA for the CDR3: TGTGCCAGCAGCTTGGACACGGAGCAGTACTTC.

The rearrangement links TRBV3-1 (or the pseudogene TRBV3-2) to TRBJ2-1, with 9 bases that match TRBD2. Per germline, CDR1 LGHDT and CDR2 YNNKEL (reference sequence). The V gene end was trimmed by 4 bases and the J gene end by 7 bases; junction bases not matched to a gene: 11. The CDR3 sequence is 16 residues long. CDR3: CASSPPRLAGYNEQFF. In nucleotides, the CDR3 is TGTGCCAGCAGCCCTCCTCGCCTAGCGGGATATAATGAGCAGTTCTTC.

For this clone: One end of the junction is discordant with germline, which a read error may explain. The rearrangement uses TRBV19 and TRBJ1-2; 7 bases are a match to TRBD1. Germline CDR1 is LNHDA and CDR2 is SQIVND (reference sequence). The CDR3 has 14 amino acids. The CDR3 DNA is TGTGCCAGTAATATAGGGGGCGCGAACTATGGCTACACCTTC. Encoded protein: CASNIGGANYGYTF.

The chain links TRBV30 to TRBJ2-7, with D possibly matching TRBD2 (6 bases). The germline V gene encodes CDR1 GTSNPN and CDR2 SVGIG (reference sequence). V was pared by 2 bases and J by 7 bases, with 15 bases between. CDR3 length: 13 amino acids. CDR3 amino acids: CAWSRVAGGEQYF. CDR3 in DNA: TGTGCCTGGAGTCGTGTGGCCGGAGGGGAGCAGTACTTC.

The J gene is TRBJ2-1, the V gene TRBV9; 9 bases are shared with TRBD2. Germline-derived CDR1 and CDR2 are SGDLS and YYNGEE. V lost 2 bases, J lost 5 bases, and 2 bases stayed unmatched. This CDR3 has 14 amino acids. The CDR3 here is CASSVSGRDNEQFF. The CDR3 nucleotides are TGTGCCAGCAGCGTTAGCGGGAGAGACAATGAGCAGTTCTTC.

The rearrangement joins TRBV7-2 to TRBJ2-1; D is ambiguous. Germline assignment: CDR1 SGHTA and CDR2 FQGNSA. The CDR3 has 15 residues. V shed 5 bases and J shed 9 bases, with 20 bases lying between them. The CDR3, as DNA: TGTGCCAGCAGCCCGGTATCTCCGCTTGACATTGAGCAGTTCTTC. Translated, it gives CASSPVSPLDIEQFF.

CDR3 DNA: TGCGCCAGCAGCTCACAGGGTCTCTATGGCTACACCTTC. Amino acid sequence: CASSSQGLYGYTF. The chain joins TRBV5-1 to TRBJ1-2, with D possibly being TRBD1 (6 bases). Germline CDR1 and CDR2: SGHRS and YFSETQ. The CDR3 is made up of 13 amino acids. The V gene lost 3 bases and the J gene lost 4 bases, with 10 bases spanning the gap.